These 25 T cell receptor beta chains came from one sample sequenced in a study of blood T cell repertoires in COVID-19. The repertoire was sequenced with immunoSEQ multiplex PCR; TCRdb's copy has only in-frame clones and lacks some. Among about 380,000 clones listed, 90% were seen once. The material sequenced was peripheral blood. The receptors derive from a man aged 18 to 29 with active or convalescent COVID-19.

This clone was seen a few times. This sequence joins TRBV9 and TRBJ1-3; D gene uncertain. CDR3 size: 17 residues. V was trimmed by 5 bases and J by 1 base, leaving 19 bases between them. CDR1 is SGDLS, CDR2 YYNGEE, per germline. The CDR3: CASSDPREGGSGNTIYF. CDR3 nucleotide sequence: TGTGCCAGCAGTGACCCAAGGGAGGGCGGATCTGGAAACACCATATATTTT.

On this clone: Other DNA variants within this sample encode the same CDR3. This CDR3 reads CASSPGGYNEQFF. CDR3 DNA sequence: TGTGCCAGTTCCCCCGGGGGCTACAATGAGCAGTTCTTC. The rearrangement links TRBV6-6 to TRBJ2-1, with D possibly matching TRBD2 (6 bases). Germline CDR1 reads MNHNY; CDR2 reads SVGAGI (reference sequence). V lost 9 bases, J lost 3 bases, and 12 bases lay in between. The CDR3 consists of 13 residues.

In DNA, the CDR3 is TGTGCCAGCAGCCAAGGGACACACTATGGCTACACCTTC. It codes for CASSQGTHYGYTF. V gene TRBV14 combines with J gene TRBJ1-2, with a weak D call TRBD1 (5 bases). Germline V gene lookup returns CDR1 SGHDN and CDR2 FVKESK. Trimming took off 1 base at V and 3 bases at J, with 6 bases between the two ends. The CDR3 totals 13 residues.

V and J are TRBV4-3 and TRBJ1-4; the D gene is possibly TRBD1 (5 bases). CDR3 size: 16 residues. Trimming left V 1 base short and J 7 bases short, with 16 bases between. Germline CDR1 reads LGHNA; CDR2 reads YSLEER. The CDR3 loop reads CASSQGSALGGEKLFF. The CDR3, as DNA: TGCGCCAGCAGCCAAGGATCGGCACTGGGGGGTGAAAAACTGTTTTTT.

The chain carries TRBV9 and TRBJ1-6; TRBD1 is a possible D gene (5 bases). The germline CDR1 and CDR2 sequences are SGDLS and YYNGEE. This CDR3 is 15 amino acids long. The ends were cut back, 1 base at V and 8 bases at J, with 13 bases in the middle. CDR3 residues: CASSVHPQGDSPLHF. CDR3 nucleotides: TGTGCCAGCAGCGTACACCCGCAGGGTGATTCACCCCTCCACTTT.

This chain joins TRBV4-2 and TRBJ1-1; tentative D call: TRBD1 (6 bases). Germline V gene sequence: CDR1 LGHNA, CDR2 YNFKEQ. Trimming removed 4 bases at V and 4 bases at J, with 16 bases between. The CDR3 runs to 15 residues. The CDR3 loop is CASSPIQGSGTEAFF. Written as DNA, the CDR3 is TGTGCCAGCAGCCCTATACAGGGATCGGGCACTGAAGCTTTCTTT.

This chain connects TRBV4-3 to TRBJ1-4; D is unresolved. V lost 2 bases, J lost 0 bases, and 7 bases lay in between. Germline V gene data show CDR1 as LGHNA and CDR2 as YSLEER. The CDR3 extends over 15 amino acids. The DNA for the CDR3 is TGCGCCAGCAGCCAAACCGGGACAACTAATGAAAAACTGTTTTTT. This sequence encodes CASSQTGTTNEKLFF.

This clone came up once. The CDR3 DNA sequence: TGTGCCAGCAGCGTAGAACAGGGGGACACTGAAGCTTTCTTT. Its translation: CASSVEQGDTEAFF. The chain joins TRBV9 to TRBJ1-1; 8 bases map to TRBD1. Germline CDR1 and CDR2: SGDLS and YYNGEE. This CDR3 is built from 14 residues. V gave up 0 bases and J gave up 3 bases; unmatched junction bases: 1.

The chain recombines TRBV9 with TRBJ2-1; tentatively, D is TRBD2 (6 bases). CDR3 size: 15 residues. CDR1 is SGDLS, CDR2 YYNGEE, per germline. V was clipped by 2 bases and J by 7 bases, with 16 bases between them. The CDR3 bases are TGTGCCAGCAGCGTGGGGGTTAGCGGCGGGAATGAGCAGTTCTTC. It yields the protein CASSVGVSGGNEQFF.

This clone was seen just once. The V call is TRBV29-1, the J call TRBJ2-2, with D unclear. V gave up 4 bases and J gave up 7 bases, with 7 bases separating them. The CDR3 sequence is 11 residues long. Looked up from germline, CDR1 is SQVTM and CDR2 is ANQGSEA. Here the CDR3 DNA reads TGCAGCGTTGTGCTCGGCGGGGAGCTGTTTTTT. This sequence encodes CSVVLGGELFF.

This clone was detected a few times. DNA of the CDR3: TGTGCCAGCAGCTTAGTCTGGGGACAGACTAATGAGCAGTTCTTC. As protein: CASSLVWGQTNEQFF. The V gene is TRBV7-2, the J gene TRBJ2-1; 7 bases agree with TRBD1. CDR1 and CDR2 from the germline V gene are SGHTA and FQGNSA. The CDR3 runs 15 residues. The junction had 7 bases not matched to a gene; V was cut back by 1 base and J by 7 bases.

This chain uses TRBV4-3 with TRBJ2-1; perhaps TRBD2 as D (6 bases). CDR3 size: 16 residues. Germline-derived CDR1 and CDR2 are LGHNA and YSLEER. Between the trimmed V and J ends, which lost 4 bases and 4 bases, there was a span of 17 bases. The CDR3 nucleotides read TGCGCCAGCAGCCCTACCGGGACTGCCCTTTACAATGAGCAGTTCTTC. Its translation is CASSPTGTALYNEQFF.

The chain couples TRBV11-2 to TRBJ2-7, with 7 bases that match TRBD1. Trimming took 5 bases from V and 0 from J; bases not matched to a gene: 10. CDR3 length: 16 amino acids. Per germline, CDR1 SGHAT and CDR2 FQNNGV. CDR3 amino acids: CASSQGGDFLSYEQYF. CDR3 nucleotide sequence: TGTGCCAGCAGCCAAGGGGGCGATTTTCTCTCCTACGAGCAGTACTTC.

V and J are TRBV27 and TRBJ1-4, with 9 bases fitting TRBD1. This CDR3 region has 17 residues. The junction had 6 bases not matched to a gene; V was cut back by 4 bases and J by 0 bases. Germline-derived CDR1 and CDR2 are MNHEY and SMNVEV (reference sequence). The CDR3 region is CASSSGQGLATNEKLFF. The CDR3 region has the DNA TGTGCCAGCAGTTCCGGACAGGGGTTAGCAACTAATGAAAAACTGTTTTTT.

This clone was detected a few times. This sequence joins TRBV2 and TRBJ1-5; D is possibly TRBD1 (6 bases). CDR1 and CDR2 (germline): SNHLY, FYNNEI. This CDR3 has 14 amino acids. Trimming removed 6 bases from V and 5 bases from J, with 14 bases in between. CDR3 amino acids: CASSPDSPDQPQHF. As DNA, the CDR3 is TGTGCCAGCAGCCCGGACAGCCCAGATCAGCCCCAGCATTTT.

The genes are TRBV28 and TRBJ2-2; 12 positions match TRBD2. The ends lost 7 bases at V and 3 bases at J; junction bases unmatched: 6. The CDR3 runs 16 residues. Germline V CDR1 and CDR2: MDHEN, SYDVKM. For the CDR3, the DNA is TGTGCCAGCACAAAACTAGCGGGGGGACACACCGGGGAGCTGTTTTTT. It yields the protein CASTKLAGGHTGELFF.

This clone was detected once. V gene TRBV30 combines with J gene TRBJ1-5, with 8 nucleotides matching TRBD1. CDR1 is GTSNPN and CDR2 is SVGIG in the germline V gene (reference sequence). The CDR3 contains 16 residues. Germline trimming cut 5 bases from V and 1 base from J; bases unmatched to any gene: 10. CDR3 sequence (DNA): TGTGCCTGGGGGGACGGACAGGGCTTAAGCAATCAGCCCCAGCATTTT. Amino acids: CAWGDGQGLSNQPQHF. The variable domain in full, with the rest retrieved from reference TRBV30 and TRBJ1-5, is SQTIHQWPATLVQPVGSPLSLECTVEGTSNPNLYWYRQAAGRGLQLLFYSVGIGQISSEVPQNLSASRPQDRQFILSSKKLLLSDSGFYLCAWGDGQGLSNQPQHFGDGTRLSIL.

This clone has only one observation. CDR3 bases: TGTGCCAGCAGCCACCTAGACAGGGGCGTTGGCTACACCTTC. Protein sequence: CASSHLDRGVGYTF. This chain links TRBV3-1 (or the pseudogene TRBV3-2) with TRBJ1-2, with 8 bases lining up with TRBD1. This CDR3 comprises 14 residues. With V trimmed by 3 bases and J by 7 bases, 7 bases remained unmatched. From germline, CDR1 is LGHDT and CDR2 YNNKEL (reference sequence).

The chain uses TRBV18 and TRBJ2-5, with 7 bases that match TRBD1. The CDR3 is made up of 14 amino acids. V shed 5 bases and J 1 base; nucleotides not matched to a gene: 4. Germline V gene sequence: CDR1 KGHSH, CDR2 LQKENI. The CDR3 region is CASSSAGGQETQYF. Written as DNA, the CDR3 is TGTGCCAGCTCATCAGCAGGGGGCCAAGAGACCCAGTACTTC.

This clone showed up just a few times. V usage is TRBV6-1 and J usage is TRBJ1-2; tentative D call: TRBD1 (6 bases). Looked up from germline, CDR1 is MNHNS and CDR2 is SASEGT. This CDR3 spans 13 amino acids. Trimming took off 3 bases at V and 6 bases at J, with 11 bases between the two ends. The CDR3 loop reads CASSDSNRDGYTF. CDR3 bases: TGTGCCAGCAGTGATTCGAACAGGGATGGCTACACCTTC.

The chain uses TRBV7-9 and TRBJ2-3; D perhaps matches TRBD1 (6 bases). This CDR3 spans 14 amino acids. Trimming cost V 5 bases and J 2 bases, with 11 bases left between them. Germline CDR1 and CDR2: SEHNR and FQNEAQ (reference sequence). CDR3 coding DNA: TGTGCCAGCAGCCCTACAGGGCCCACAGATACGCAGTATTTT. This codes for CASSPTGPTDTQYF.

The rearrangement uses TRBV16 and TRBJ1-5; TRBD1 might be the D (6 bases). Looked up from germline, CDR1 is KGHSY and CDR2 is FQNENV. V was pared by 4 bases and J by 0 bases, with 13 bases between. There are 16 residues in the CDR3. CDR3 nucleotide sequence: TGTGCCAGCAGCCCGATGACAGGTCATAGCAATCAGCCCCAGCATTTT. It encodes CASSPMTGHSNQPQHF.

CDR3 nucleotide sequence: TGTGCCAGCAGCGGGGGGAAAAGCGCAGATACGCAGTATTTT. Its translation is CASSGGKSADTQYF. V gene TRBV7-2 combines with J gene TRBJ2-3; TRBD2 is a possible D gene (6 bases). Trimming left V 5 bases short and J 4 bases short, with 13 bases between. CDR1 is SGHTA, CDR2 FQGNSA, per germline. This CDR3 is built from 14 residues.

Concerning this clone itself: Compared with germline, one end of the junction differs, possibly owing to a read error. CDR3 residues: CASREGGGSPLHF. The CDR3 region has the DNA TGTGCCAGCAGGGAAGGGGGGGGTTCACCCCTCCACTTT. The chain has TRBV2 and TRBJ1-6, with D perhaps TRBD1 (6 bases). Per germline, CDR1 SNHLY and CDR2 FYNNEI. This CDR3 has 13 amino acids.

This clone was counted between two and nine times. The CDR3 reads CASSLFFGGPTDTQYF. CDR3 DNA: TGTGCCAGCAGCTTGTTTTTCGGGGGACCCACAGATACGCAGTATTTT. V gene TRBV5-6 combines with J gene TRBJ2-3; tentatively, D is TRBD2 (6 bases). The V gene lost 1 base and the J gene lost 2 bases, with 14 bases spanning the gap. CDR1 is SGHDT, CDR2 YYEEEE, per germline. The length of the CDR3 is 16 residues. The whole variable domain, remainder taken from reference TRBV5-6 and TRBJ2-3, is DAGVTQSPTHLIKTRGQQVTLRCSPKSGHDTVSWYQQALGQGPQFIFQYYEEEERQRGNFPDRFSGHQFPNYSSELNVNALLLGDSALYLCASSLFFGGPTDTQYFGPGTRLTVL.